This record covers a single TCR beta chain. What it binds is not known. These data are taken from a study of T cell repertoires in cytomegalovirus infection. At the level of the study: Recently identified HLA-C-restricted CMV epitopes were used, and well-studied HLA-B-restricted CMV epitopes were used as well. Public TCR beta signatures indicated both CMV infection and matching HLA type.

One entry per CDR3 protein results from TCRdb running MiXCR on the reads. The sample has approximately 260,000 distinct CDR3 sequences; around 20% are singletons. General study points: Carriers of CMV plus the relevant HLA were identified by cumulative public TCR beta family frequency. CMV-specific TCR beta clonotypes restricted by HLA-C dominated the ex vivo response.

The germline V and J ends were trimmed by 2 bases and 2 bases, with 9 bases remaining between them. This CDR3 has 14 residues. This chain uses TRBV12-3 or TRBV12-4 with TRBJ1-2; D possibly corresponds to TRBD1 (5 bases). The material was cultured PBMCs, obtained from culture after CMV antigen stimulation. This receptor was obtained from a human donor in good health (CMV status not recorded). Some clones in this sample may be carry-over from other donors' samples. DNA for the CDR3: TGTGCCAGCAGTTTATCGGGGGGGAACTATGGCTACACCTTC. This gives the protein CASSLSGGNYGYTF.